Listed here is a single TCR beta chain. As handled by the study authors: Amplification of reference gene primers was used by the study to estimate nucleated cell counts. Assay: immunoSEQ multiplex PCR; the TCRdb copy retains only in-frame clones and omits some. V, J and clone size are those of that table, while D and trimming were read from the DNA. The table shows about 100,000 clones, with 85% occurring only once. This specimen comes from a study of blood T cell repertoires in COVID-19. On the study more broadly: Spain, Italy and the United States supplied samples that represented acute and convalescent COVID-19. T cells, B-cell-depleted T cells, or PBMCs supplied cDNA or gDNA.

Trimming removed 1 base from V and 5 bases from J, with 20 bases in between. Germline CDR1 is SGHTA and CDR2 is FQGNSA. This CDR3 contains 18 residues. Sequenced sample: peripheral blood. The TCR sequence derives from a woman in her 70s with active or convalescent COVID-19. The gene calls are TRBV7-2 and TRBJ2-2; a weak D match, TRBD1 (6 bases). Here the CDR3 DNA reads TGTGCCAGCAGCTTAGGAGAGGTGCGCACAGGGAAGACCGGGGAGCTGTTTTTT. Its translation: CASSLGEVRTGKTGELFF.